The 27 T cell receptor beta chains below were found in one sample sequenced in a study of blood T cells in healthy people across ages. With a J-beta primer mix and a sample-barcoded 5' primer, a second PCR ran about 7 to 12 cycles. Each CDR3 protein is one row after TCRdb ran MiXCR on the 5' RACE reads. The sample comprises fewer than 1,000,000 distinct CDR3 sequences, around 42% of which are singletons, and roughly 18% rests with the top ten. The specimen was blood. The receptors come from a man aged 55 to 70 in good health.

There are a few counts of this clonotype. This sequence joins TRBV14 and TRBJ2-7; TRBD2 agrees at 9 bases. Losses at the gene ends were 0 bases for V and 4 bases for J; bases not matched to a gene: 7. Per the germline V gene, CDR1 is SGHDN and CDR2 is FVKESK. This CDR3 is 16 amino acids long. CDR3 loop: CASSQEGLAPAYEQYF. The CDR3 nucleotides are TGTGCCAGCAGCCAAGAAGGACTAGCGCCTGCTTACGAGCAGTACTTC.

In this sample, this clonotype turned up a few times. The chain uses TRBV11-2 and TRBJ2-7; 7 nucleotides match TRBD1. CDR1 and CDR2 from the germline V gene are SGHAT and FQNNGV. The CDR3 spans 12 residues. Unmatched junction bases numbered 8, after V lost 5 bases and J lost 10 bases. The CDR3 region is CASSPGQHDQYF. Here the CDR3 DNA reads TGTGCCAGCAGCCCGGGACAGCATGACCAGTACTTC.

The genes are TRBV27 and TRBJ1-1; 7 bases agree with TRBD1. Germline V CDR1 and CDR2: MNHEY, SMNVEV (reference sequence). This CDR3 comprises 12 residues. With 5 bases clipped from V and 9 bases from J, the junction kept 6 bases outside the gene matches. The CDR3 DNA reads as TGTGCCAGCAGTCAACAGGGGCGGAAAGCTTTCTTT. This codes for CASSQQGRKAFF.

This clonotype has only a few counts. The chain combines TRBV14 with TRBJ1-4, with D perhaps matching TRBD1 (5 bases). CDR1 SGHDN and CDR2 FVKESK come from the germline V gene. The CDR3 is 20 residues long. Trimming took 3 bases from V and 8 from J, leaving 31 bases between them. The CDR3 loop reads CASSHPTRTRGLVSGEKLFF. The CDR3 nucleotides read TGTGCCAGCAGCCACCCAACCCGGACGCGGGGACTGGTTTCAGGGGAAAAACTGTTTTTT.

In nucleotides, the CDR3 is TGCGCCAGCAGCCAAGGATGGGGGGGTTACCGCGAGCAGTACTTC. Encoded protein: CASSQGWGGYREQYF. This chain uses TRBV4-3 with TRBJ2-7, with 7 bases lining up with TRBD2. The CDR3 sequence is 15 residues long. Germline V CDR1 and CDR2: LGHNA, YSLEER. V shed 1 base, J shed 6 bases, and the junction held 9 bases outside the gene matches.

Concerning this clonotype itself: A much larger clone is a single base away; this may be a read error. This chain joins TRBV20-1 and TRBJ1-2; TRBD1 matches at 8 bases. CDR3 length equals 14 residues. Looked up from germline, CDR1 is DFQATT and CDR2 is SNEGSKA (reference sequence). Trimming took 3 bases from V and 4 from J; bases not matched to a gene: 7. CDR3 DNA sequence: TGCAGTGCTAGTTGGACAGGGACCATCTATGGCTACACCTTC. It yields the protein CSASWTGTIYGYTF.

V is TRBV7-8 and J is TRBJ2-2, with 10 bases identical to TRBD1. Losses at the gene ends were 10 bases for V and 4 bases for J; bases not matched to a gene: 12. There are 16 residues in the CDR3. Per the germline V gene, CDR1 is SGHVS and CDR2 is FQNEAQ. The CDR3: CATGPGQGSSTGELFF. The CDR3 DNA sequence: TGTGCCACCGGTCCGGGACAGGGGTCGTCCACCGGGGAGCTGTTTTTT.

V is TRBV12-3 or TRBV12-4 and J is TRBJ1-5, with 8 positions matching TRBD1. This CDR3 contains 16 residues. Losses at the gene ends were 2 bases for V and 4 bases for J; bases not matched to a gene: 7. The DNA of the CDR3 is TGTGCCAGCAGTTTATATCGACAGGGGAGGAATCAGCCCCAGCATTTT. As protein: CASSLYRQGRNQPQHF.

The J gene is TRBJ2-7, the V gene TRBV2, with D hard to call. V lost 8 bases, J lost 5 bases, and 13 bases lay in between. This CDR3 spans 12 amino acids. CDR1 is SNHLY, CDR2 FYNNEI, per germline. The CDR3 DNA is TGTGCCAGCGTGGGTTCACATAACGAGCAGTACTTC. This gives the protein CASVGSHNEQYF.

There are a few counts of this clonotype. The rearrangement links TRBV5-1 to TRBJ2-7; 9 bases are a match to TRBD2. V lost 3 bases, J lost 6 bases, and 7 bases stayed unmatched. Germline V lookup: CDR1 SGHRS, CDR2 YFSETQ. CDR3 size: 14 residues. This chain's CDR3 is CASSWASGEVEQYF. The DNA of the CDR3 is TGCGCCAGCAGCTGGGCTAGCGGGGAGGTCGAGCAGTACTTC.

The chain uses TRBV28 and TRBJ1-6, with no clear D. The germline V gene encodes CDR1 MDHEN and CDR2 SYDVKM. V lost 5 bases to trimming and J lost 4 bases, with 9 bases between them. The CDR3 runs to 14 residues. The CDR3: CASSQTVYNSPLHF. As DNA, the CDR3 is TGTGCCAGCAGTCAGACCGTGTATAATTCACCCCTCCACTTT.

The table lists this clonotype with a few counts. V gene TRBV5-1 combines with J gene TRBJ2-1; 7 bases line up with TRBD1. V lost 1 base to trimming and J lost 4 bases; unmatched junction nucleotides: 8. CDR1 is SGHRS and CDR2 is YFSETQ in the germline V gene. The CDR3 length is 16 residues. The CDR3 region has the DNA TGCGCCAGCAGCTTGCTCGGCACCAGGGGGTACAATGAGCAGTTCTTC. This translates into CASSLLGTRGYNEQFF.

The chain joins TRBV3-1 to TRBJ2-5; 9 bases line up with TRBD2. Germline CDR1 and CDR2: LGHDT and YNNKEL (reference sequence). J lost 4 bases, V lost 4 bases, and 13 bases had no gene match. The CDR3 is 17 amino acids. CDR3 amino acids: CASSLISGGPQGETQYF. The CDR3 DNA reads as TGTGCCAGCAGCCTAATCAGCGGGGGGCCCCAAGGAGAGACCCAGTACTTC.

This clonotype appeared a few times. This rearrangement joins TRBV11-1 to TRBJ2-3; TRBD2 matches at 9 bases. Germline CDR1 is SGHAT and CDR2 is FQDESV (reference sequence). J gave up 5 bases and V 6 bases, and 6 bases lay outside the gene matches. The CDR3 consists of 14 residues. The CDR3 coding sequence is TGTGCCAGCAGGGCAGCGGGGGGCCAAGATACGCAGTATTTT. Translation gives CASRAAGGQDTQYF.

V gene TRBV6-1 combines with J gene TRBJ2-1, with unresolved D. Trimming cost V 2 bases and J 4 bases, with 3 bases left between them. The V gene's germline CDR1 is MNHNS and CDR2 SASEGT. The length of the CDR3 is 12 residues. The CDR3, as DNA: TGTGCCAGCAGTGAACATTACAATGAGCAGTTCTTC. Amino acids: CASSEHYNEQFF.

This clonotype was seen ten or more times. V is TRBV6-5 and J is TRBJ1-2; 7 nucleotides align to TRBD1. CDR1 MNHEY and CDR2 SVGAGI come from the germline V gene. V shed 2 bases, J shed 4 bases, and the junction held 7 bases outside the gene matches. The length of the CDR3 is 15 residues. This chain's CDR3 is CASSYRQGTGYGYTF. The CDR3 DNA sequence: TGTGCCAGCAGTTACAGACAGGGAACGGGCTATGGCTACACCTTC.

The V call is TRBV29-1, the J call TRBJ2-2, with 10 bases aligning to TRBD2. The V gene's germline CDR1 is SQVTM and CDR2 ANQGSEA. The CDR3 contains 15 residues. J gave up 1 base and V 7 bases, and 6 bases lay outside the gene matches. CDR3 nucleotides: TGCAGCGCCTATGTAGCGGGGGGGAACACCGGGGAGCTGTTTTTT. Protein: CSAYVAGGNTGELFF.

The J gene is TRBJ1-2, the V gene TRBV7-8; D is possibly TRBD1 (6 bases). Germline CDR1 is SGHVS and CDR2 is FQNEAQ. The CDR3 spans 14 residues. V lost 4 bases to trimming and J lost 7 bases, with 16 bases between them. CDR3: CASSYQDNRVGYTF. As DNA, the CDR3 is TGTGCCAGCAGCTACCAAGATAACAGGGTTGGCTACACCTTC.

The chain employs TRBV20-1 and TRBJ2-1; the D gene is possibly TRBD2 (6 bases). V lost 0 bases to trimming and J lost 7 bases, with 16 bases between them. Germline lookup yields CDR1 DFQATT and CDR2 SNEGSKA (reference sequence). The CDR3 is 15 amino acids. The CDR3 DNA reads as TGCAGTGCTAGAGATCCCGGACTAAGGCTAAATGAGCAGTTCTTC. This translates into CSARDPGLRLNEQFF.

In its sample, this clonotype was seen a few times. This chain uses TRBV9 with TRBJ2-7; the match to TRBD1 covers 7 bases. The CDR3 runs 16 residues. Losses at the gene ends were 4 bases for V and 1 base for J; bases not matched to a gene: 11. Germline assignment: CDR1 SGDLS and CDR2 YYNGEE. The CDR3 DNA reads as TGTGCCAGCAGCCCCAATACTGGGGACAGTTCCTACGAGCAGTACTTC. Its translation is CASSPNTGDSSYEQYF.

CDR3 DNA sequence: TGTGCCAGCAGCTTGGCCCTAGCTGCAACTAATGAAAAACTGTTTTTT. It translates to CASSLALAATNEKLFF. The chain couples TRBV11-2 to TRBJ1-4; D gene uncertain. Germline lookup yields CDR1 SGHAT and CDR2 FQNNGV. The CDR3 spans 16 residues. V was trimmed by 3 bases and J by 0 bases, leaving 11 bases between them.

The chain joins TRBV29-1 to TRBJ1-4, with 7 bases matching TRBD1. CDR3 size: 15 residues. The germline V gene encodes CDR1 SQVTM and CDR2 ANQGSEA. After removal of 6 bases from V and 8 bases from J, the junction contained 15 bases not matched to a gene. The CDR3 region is CSVRRADRVGEKLFF. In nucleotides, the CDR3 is TGCAGCGTCCGACGGGCAGACAGGGTAGGGGAAAAACTGTTTTTT. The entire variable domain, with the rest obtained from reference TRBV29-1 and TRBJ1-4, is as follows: SAVISQKPSRDICQRGTSLTIQCQVDSQVTMMFWYRQQPGQSLTLIATANQGSEATYESGFVIDKFPISRPNLTFSTLTVSNMSPEDSSIYLCSVRRADRVGEKLFFGSGTQLSVL.

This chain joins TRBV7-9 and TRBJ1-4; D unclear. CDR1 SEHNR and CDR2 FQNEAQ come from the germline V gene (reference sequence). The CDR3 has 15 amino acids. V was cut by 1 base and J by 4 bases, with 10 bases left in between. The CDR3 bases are TGTGCCAGCAGCTTAGAATCCCGACTTAATGAAAAACTGTTTTTT. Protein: CASSLESRLNEKLFF.

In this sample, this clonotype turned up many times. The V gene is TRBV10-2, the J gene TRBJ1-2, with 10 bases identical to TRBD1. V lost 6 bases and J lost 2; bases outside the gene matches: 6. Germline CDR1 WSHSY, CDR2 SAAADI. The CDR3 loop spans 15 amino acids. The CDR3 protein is CASSARGQGNYGYTF. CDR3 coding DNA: TGCGCCAGCAGCGCTCGGGGACAGGGGAACTATGGCTACACCTTC.

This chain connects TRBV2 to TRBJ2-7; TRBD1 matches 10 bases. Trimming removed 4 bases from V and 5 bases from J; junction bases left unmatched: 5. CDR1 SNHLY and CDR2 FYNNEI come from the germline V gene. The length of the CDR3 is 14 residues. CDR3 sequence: CASSGETGGNEQYF. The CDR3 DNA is TGTGCCAGCAGTGGGGAGACAGGGGGCAACGAGCAGTACTTC.

The CDR3 sequence is CSASGPLGDEQFF. In nucleotides, the CDR3 is TGCAGTGCCTCGGGGCCCCTCGGGGATGAGCAGTTCTTC. J is TRBJ2-1 and V is TRBV20-1, with D perhaps being TRBD1 or TRBD2 (5 bases each). Looked up from germline, CDR1 is DFQATT and CDR2 is SNEGSKA (reference sequence). This CDR3 has 13 amino acids. The V and J ends lost 6 bases and 8 bases respectively, with 17 bases between them.

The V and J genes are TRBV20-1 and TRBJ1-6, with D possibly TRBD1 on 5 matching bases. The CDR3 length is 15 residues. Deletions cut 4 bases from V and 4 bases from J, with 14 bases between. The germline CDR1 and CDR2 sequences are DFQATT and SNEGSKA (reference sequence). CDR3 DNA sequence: TGCAGTGCTAAACGGGGCGTACCTTATAATTCACCCCTCCACTTT. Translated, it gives CSAKRGVPYNSPLHF.